This T cell receptor (beta chain) originates from a study of T-cell reconstitution after alpha-beta-depleted transplantation in children. This clonotype appeared once. This CDR3 has 15 amino acids. Unmatched junction bases numbered 6, after V lost 4 bases and J lost 7 bases. The germline V gene encodes CDR1 SGHDT and CDR2 YYEEEE. Unique molecular identifiers were used in preparing the TCRbeta library. Via MiXCR, TCRdb re-called the PCR reads, giving one row per CDR3 protein. The sample includes 250,000 to 300,000 distinct CDR3 sequences, 9.9% of them seen just once. The gene calls are TRBV5-6 and TRBJ1-6; 9 positions match TRBD1. The TCR sequence derives from a human donor who donated a stem cell graft to a child with SCID. Source: PBMCs from the stem cell graft donor, taken from the stem cell graft. The CDR3 DNA reads TGTGCCAGCAGCAAAACCGGGACAGGGAATTCACCCCTCCACTTT. This encodes CASSKTGTGNSPLHF.